The clone carrying this T cell receptor beta chain came up a few times. Per germline, CDR1 SGHVS and CDR2 FNYEAQ. The CDR3 is 15 residues long. The V and J ends lost 1 base and 7 bases, in that order; junction bases with no gene match: 5. This sample is drawn from a study of early T cells in non-severe SARS-CoV-2 infection. TCRdb called the 5' RACE reads again in MiXCR, with one record for every CDR3 protein. The table shows 45,000 to 75,000 distinct CDR3 sequences, with around an eighth occurring only once. Sequences were obtained from whole blood. The clonotype originates from an adult who was a healthcare worker with PCR-confirmed SARS-CoV-2 infection or an uninfected control (not recorded which). V and J are TRBV7-6 and TRBJ2-1; the match to TRBD1 covers 9 bases. Written as DNA, the CDR3 is TGTGCCAGCAGCTTAGTGGGACAGGGATGGAATGAGCAGTTCTTC. It codes for CASSLVGQGWNEQFF.